A selection of T cell receptor beta chains follows, all from one sample in a study of cytotoxic CD8 clonotypes in ibrutinib-treated CLL. This table comes from immunoSEQ multiplex PCR, and its TCRdb copy is limited to in-frame clones, with some not included. This sample has about 24,000 clones, with nearly 80% found just once. The starting material was PBMCs, obtained before ibrutinib treatment. Receptors originate from a human donor with chronic lymphocytic leukemia. Each CDR3 is given with its conserved first and last residue. The D gene is left open where the match is weak. Size is stated for part of the rows, as once, few or many counts, or as a class when the clone is expanded.

j_call	clone_size	v_call	d_call	cdr3_aa	cdr3_nt
TRBJ2-6	NA	TRBV5-6	NA	CASSEKSTPTGANVLTF	TGTGCCAGCAGCGAAAAAAGTACCCCCACAGGGGCCAACGTCCTGACTTTC
TRBJ2-1	NA	TRBV9	TRBD2	CASSEGLAGGSSYNEQFF	TGTGCCAGCAGTGAGGGACTAGCGGGAGGGAGCTCCTACAATGAGCAGTTCTTC
TRBJ2-7	NA	TRBV27	NA	CASSTLGGSSYEQYF	TGTGCCAGCAGTACTCTAGGAGGGTCTTCCTACGAGCAGTACTTC
TRBJ1-2	NA	TRBV19	NA	CASSIQAGTSYGYTF	TGTGCCAGTAGTATCCAGGCGGGAACTAGTTATGGCTACACCTTC
TRBJ2-4	few	TRBV10-3	TRBD2	CAISESKGGSGSSQNIQYF	TGTGCCATCAGTGAGTCGAAAGGTGGAAGCGGGAGTTCGCAAAACATTCAGTACTTC
TRBJ2-3	NA	TRBV7-2	TRBD1	CASSYRTGSTDTQYF	TGTGCCAGCAGCTACCGGACAGGAAGCACAGATACGCAGTATTTT
TRBJ2-7	NA	TRBV5-1	NA	CASSLAMGGPYEQYF	TGCGCCAGCAGCTTGGCCATGGGGGGCCCCTACGAGCAGTACTTC
TRBJ1-2	few	TRBV19	NA	CASSIDGNYGYTF	TGTGCCAGTAGTATCGACGGTAACTATGGCTACACCTTC
TRBJ2-5	few	TRBV27	NA	CASRFLRQETQYF	TGTGCCAGCAGATTCCTTCGACAAGAGACCCAGTACTTC
TRBJ2-7	NA	TRBV28	TRBD2	CASRLAGYEQYF	TGTGCCAGCAGACTAGCGGGCTACGAGCAGTACTTC
TRBJ1-5	NA	TRBV5-5	TRBD1	CASSLKGANNQPQHF	TGTGCCAGCAGCTTGAAGGGGGCGAACAATCAGCCCCAGCATTTT
TRBJ1-1	few	TRBV5-5	NA	CASSFGGGGTEAFF	TGTGCCAGCAGCTTTGGAGGGGGAGGTACTGAAGCTTTCTTT
TRBJ2-1	NA	TRBV5-6	TRBD1	CASSPTGFQGQGNEQFF	TGTGCCAGCAGCCCTACGGGATTTCAGGGACAGGGGAATGAGCAGTTCTTC